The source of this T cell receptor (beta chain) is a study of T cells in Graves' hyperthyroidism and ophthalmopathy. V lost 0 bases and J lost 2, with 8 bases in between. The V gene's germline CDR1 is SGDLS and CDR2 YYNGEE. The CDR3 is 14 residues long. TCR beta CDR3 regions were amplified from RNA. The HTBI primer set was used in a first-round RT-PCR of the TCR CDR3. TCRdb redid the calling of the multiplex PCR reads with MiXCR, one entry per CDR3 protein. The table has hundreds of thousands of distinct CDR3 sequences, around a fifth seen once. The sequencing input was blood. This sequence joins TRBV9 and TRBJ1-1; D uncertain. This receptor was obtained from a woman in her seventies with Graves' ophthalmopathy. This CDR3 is CASSVDLANTEAFF. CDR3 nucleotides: TGTGCCAGCAGCGTAGATCTTGCAAACACTGAAGCTTTCTTT.